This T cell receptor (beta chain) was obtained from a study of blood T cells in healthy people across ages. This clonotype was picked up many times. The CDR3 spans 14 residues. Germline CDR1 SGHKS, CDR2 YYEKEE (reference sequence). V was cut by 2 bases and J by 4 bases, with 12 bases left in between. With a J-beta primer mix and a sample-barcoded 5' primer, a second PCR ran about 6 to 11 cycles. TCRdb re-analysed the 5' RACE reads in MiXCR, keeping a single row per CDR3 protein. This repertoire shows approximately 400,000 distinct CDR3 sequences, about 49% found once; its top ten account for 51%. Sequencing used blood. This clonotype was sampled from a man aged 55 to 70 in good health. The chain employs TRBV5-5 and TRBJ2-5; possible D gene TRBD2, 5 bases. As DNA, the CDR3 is TGTGCCAGCAGCTTTGGCTACGCGGGAGAGACCCAGTACTTC. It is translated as CASSFGYAGETQYF.